This T cell receptor (beta chain) stems from a study of cytomegalovirus exposure and HLA in healthy donors. Overall study results and limits: A later analysis, which compared TCR beta chains of equal frequency, found the HLA-associated ones more clonally expanded.

V was trimmed by 5 bases and J by 0 bases, leaving 11 bases between them. The CDR3 sequence is 15 residues long. The germline V gene encodes CDR1 LNHDA and CDR2 SQIVND (reference sequence). On this clone itself: Its target is unknown.

A multiplex PCR was run with 60 Vbeta primers and 13 Jbeta primers. Method: immunoSEQ multiplex PCR; TCRdb's copy keeps in-frame clones and lacks some. Here the sample spans approximately 37,000 clones, 70% to 85% being singletons. The specimen was PBMCs. The V and J genes are TRBV19 and TRBJ1-5; D is unresolved. The sequence was obtained from a young woman in good health and CMV-seropositive. The CDR3 coding sequence is TGTGCCAGTAGTCGGACTAACCCTAGCAATCAGCCCCAGCATTTT. It encodes CASSRTNPSNQPQHF.